This TCR beta chain was sequenced during a study of blood T cell repertoires in COVID-19. This CDR3 comprises 12 residues. Germline trimming cut 5 bases from V and 4 bases from J; bases unmatched to any gene: 1. Germline V gives CDR1 SEHNR, CDR2 FQNEAQ (reference sequence). Study processing details: Amplification of reference gene primers provided the estimated nucleated cell counts. Clones were read by immunoSEQ multiplex PCR, and TCRdb kept only the in-frame ones, dropping some. The DNA gave D and trimming, while V, J and clone size come from that table. The table shows about 250,000 clones, with over 65% occurring only once.

The material sequenced was peripheral blood. This TCR was sampled from a woman older than 75 with acute or convalescent COVID-19. V is TRBV7-9 and J is TRBJ2-7; the match to TRBD2 covers 8 bases. CDR3 protein: CASSPGGYEQYF. CDR3 coding DNA: TGTGCCAGCAGCCCGGGGGGGTACGAGCAGTACTTC.